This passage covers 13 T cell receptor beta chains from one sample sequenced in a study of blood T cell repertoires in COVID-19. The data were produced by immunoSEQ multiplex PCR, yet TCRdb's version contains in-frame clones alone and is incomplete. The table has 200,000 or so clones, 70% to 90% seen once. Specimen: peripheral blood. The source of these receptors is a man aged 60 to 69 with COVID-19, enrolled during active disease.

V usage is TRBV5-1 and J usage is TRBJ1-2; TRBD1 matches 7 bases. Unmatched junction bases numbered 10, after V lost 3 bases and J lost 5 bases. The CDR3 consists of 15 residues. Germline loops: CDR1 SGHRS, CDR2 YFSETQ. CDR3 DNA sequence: TGCGCCAGCAGCTCCAACCTCCGGGACAGTTATGGCTACACCTTC. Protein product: CASSSNLRDSYGYTF.

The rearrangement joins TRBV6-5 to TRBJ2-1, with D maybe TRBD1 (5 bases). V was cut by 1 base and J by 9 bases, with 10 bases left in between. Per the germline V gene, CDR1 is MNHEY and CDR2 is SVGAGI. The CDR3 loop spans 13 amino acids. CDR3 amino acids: CASSYLQGSEQFF. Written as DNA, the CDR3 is TGTGCCAGCAGTTACTTGCAGGGAAGTGAGCAGTTCTTC.

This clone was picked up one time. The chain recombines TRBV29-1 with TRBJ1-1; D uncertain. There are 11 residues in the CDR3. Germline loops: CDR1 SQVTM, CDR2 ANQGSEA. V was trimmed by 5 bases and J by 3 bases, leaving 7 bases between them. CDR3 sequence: CSVFLDTEAFF. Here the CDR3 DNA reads TGCAGCGTTTTTTTAGACACTGAAGCTTTCTTT.

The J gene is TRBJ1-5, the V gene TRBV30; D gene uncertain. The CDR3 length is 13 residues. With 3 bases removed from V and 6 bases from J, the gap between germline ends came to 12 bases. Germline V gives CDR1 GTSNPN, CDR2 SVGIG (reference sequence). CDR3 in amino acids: CAWSVVSGQPQHF. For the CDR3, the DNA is TGTGCCTGGAGCGTAGTTAGCGGTCAGCCCCAGCATTTT.

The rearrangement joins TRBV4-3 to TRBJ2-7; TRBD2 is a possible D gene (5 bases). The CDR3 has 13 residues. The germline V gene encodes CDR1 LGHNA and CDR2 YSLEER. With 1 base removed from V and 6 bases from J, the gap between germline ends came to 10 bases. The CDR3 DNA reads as TGCGCCAGCAGCCAAGTCGAGGGTGGCGAGCAGTACTTC. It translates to CASSQVEGGEQYF.

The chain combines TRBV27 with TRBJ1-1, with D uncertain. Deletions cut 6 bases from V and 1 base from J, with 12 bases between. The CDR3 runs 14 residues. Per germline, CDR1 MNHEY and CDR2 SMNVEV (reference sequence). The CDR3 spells CASSSPAGNTEAFF. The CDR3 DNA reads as TGTGCCAGCAGCTCGCCCGCCGGGAACACTGAAGCTTTCTTT.

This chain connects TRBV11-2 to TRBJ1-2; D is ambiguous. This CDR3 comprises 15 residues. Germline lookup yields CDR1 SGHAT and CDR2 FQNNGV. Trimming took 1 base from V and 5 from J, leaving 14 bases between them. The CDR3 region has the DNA TGTGCCAGCAGCTTAGGAACAGTGATGTCTTATGGCTACACCTTC. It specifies CASSLGTVMSYGYTF.

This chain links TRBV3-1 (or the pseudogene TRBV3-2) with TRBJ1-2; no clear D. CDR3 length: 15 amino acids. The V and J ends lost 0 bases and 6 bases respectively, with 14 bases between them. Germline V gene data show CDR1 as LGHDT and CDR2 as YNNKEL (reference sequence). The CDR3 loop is CASSQEAGGSHGYTF. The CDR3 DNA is TGTGCCAGCAGCCAAGAAGCAGGTGGATCCCATGGCTACACCTTC.

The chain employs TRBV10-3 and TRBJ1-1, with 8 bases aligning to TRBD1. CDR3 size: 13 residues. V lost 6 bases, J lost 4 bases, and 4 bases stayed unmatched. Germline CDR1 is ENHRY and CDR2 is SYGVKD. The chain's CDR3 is CAIRTGVITEAFF. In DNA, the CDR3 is TGTGCCATCAGGACAGGGGTCATCACTGAAGCTTTCTTT.

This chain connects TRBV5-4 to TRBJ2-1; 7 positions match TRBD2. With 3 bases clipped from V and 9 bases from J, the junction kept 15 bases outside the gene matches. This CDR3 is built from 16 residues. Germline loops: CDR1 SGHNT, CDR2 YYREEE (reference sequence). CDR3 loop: CASSSPLREVISEQFF. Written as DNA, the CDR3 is TGTGCCAGCAGCTCTCCCCTACGGGAGGTAATATCTGAGCAGTTCTTC.

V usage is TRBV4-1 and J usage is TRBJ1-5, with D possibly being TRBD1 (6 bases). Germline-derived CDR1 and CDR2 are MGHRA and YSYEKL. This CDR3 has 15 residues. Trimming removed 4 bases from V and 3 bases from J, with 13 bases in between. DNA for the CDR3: TGCGCCAGCAGCCCGAGGGGGGGTGACAATCAGCCCCAGCATTTT. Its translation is CASSPRGGDNQPQHF.

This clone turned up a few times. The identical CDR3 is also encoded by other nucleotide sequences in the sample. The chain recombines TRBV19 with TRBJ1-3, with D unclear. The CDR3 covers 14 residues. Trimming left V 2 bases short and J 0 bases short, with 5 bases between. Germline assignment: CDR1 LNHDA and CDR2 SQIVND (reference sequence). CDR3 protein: CASSITSSGNTIYF. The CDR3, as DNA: TGTGCCAGTAGTATAACCAGCTCTGGAAACACCATATATTTT. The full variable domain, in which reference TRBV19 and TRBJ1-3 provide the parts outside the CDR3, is DGGITQSPKYLFRKEGQNVTLSCEQNLNHDAMYWYRQDPGQGLRLIYYSQIVNDFQKGDIAEGYSVSREKKESFPLTVTSAQKNPTAFYLCASSITSSGNTIYFGEGSWLTVV.

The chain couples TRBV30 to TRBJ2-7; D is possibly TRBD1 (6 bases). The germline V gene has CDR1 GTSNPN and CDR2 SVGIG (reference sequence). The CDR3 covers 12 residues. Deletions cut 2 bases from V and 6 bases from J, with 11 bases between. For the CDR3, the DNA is TGTGCCTGGAGTAACAGGGTGGCCGAGCAGTACTTC. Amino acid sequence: CAWSNRVAEQYF.